This T cell receptor beta chain stems from a study of blood T cell repertoires in COVID-19. Sequencing was performed with immunoSEQ multiplex PCR; in TCRdb, only in-frame clones are kept and a portion is missing. The sample includes about 250,000 clones, about 85% of them seen just once. The CDR3 runs 14 residues. The V gene end was trimmed by 5 bases and the J gene end by 2 bases; junction bases not matched to a gene: 3. Looked up from germline, CDR1 is MNHEY and CDR2 is SMNVEV (reference sequence). Sequencing was carried out using peripheral blood. The TCR originated in a man between 18 and 29 years old with active or convalescent COVID-19. The chain has TRBV27 and TRBJ2-7; 10 nucleotides align to TRBD2. For the CDR3, the DNA is TGTGCCAGCAGTCGGACTAGCGGAGCCTACGAGCAGTACTTC. Its protein product is CASSRTSGAYEQYF.